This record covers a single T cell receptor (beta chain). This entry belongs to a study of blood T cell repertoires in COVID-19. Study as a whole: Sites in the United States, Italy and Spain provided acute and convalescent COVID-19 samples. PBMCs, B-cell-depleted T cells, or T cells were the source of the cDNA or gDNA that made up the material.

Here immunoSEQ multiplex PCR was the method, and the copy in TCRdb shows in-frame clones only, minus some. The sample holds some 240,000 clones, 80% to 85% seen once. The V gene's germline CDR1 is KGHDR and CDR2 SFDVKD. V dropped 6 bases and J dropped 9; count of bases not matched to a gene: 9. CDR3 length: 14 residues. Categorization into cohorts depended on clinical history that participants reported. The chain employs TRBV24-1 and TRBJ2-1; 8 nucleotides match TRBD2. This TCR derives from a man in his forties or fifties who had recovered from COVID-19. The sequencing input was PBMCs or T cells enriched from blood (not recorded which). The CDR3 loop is CATSPGLGLGEQFF. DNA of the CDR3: TGTGCCACCAGTCCGGGACTAGGGCTGGGTGAGCAGTTCTTC.